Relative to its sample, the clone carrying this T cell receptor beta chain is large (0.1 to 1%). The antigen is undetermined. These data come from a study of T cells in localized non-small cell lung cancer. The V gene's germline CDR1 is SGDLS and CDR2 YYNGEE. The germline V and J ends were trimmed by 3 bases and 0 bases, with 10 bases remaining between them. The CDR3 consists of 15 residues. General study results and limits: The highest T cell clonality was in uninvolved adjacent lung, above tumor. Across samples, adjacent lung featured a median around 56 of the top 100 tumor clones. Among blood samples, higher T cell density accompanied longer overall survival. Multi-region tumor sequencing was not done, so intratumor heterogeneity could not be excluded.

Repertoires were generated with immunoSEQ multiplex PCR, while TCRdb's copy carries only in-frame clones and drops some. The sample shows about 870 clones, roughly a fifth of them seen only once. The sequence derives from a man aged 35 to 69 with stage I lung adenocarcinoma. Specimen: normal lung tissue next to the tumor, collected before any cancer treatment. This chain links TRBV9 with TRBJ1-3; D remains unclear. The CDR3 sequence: CASSAVLSSGNTIYF. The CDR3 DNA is TGTGCCAGCAGCGCCGTCCTTAGCTCTGGAAACACCATATATTTT.